This T cell receptor beta chain was profiled in a study of vaccination and CD4 T cells after COVID-19. About this clonotype itself: Its antigen is currently unknown.

CDR1 and CDR2 (germline): SNHLY, FYNNEI. The CDR3 is 12 amino acids. V lost 7 bases and J 8 bases, leaving 11 bases between the germline ends. The Oncomine TCR Beta short-read assay sequenced DNA from cultured CD4+ T cells. TCRdb itself ran the PCR reads through MiXCR, one entry per CDR3 protein. The table includes under 15,000 distinct CDR3 sequences, about 74% detected once. Treatment indicated: roughly 10-day PBMC culture with coronavirus spike peptide pools or control peptides (ViraFEST assay). The sample comprised CD4+ T cells from blood, cultured in vitro. This receptor was obtained from a human donor who had recovered from COVID-19. The V and J genes are TRBV2 and TRBJ2-2; D is undetermined. The CDR3 loop is CASMLTGGELFF. In DNA, the CDR3 is TGTGCCAGCATGCTGACCGGGGGGGAGCTGTTTTTT.